A single sample is the source of the 2 T cell receptor beta chains below, sequenced in a study of vaccination and CD4 T cells after COVID-19. Researchers used the Oncomine TCR Beta short-read assay to sequence DNA from cultured CD4+ T cells. TCRdb re-derived calls from the PCR reads in MiXCR, one entry per CDR3 protein. The sample records around 19,000 distinct CDR3 sequences, about 41% being singletons. Treatment meaning: roughly ten-day PBMC culture with coronavirus spike peptide pools or control peptides (ViraFEST assay). No antigens are known for them. The sample taken for sequencing was CD4+ T cells from blood, cultured in vitro. The source is a human donor who had recovered from COVID-19.

This clonotype was counted a few times. The chain joins TRBV12-3 or TRBV12-4 to TRBJ1-1; D ambiguous. Trimming left V 5 bases short and J 0 bases short, with 13 bases between. This CDR3 is built from 15 residues. CDR3 loop: CASSVRVFMNTEAFF. Written as DNA, the CDR3 is TGTGCCAGCAGTGTGAGGGTGTTCATGAACACTGAAGCTTTCTTT.

The chain employs TRBV6-1 and TRBJ1-6, with D hard to call. The CDR3 runs 13 residues. Trimming took 0 bases from V and 8 from J, leaving 5 bases between them. Germline V gives CDR1 MNHNS, CDR2 SASEGT. The CDR3 spells CASSEAPYSPLHF. In DNA form, the CDR3 reads TGTGCCAGCAGTGAAGCTCCCTATTCACCCCTCCACTTT.